One and the same sample provided the 10 T cell receptor beta chains below, sequenced in a study of cytotoxic CD8 clonotypes in ibrutinib-treated CLL (dated by TCRdb to the early 2020s). Library prep was done by the immunoSEQ multiplex PCR assay. TCRdb carries this immuneACCESS record with in-frame sequences only. Its versions omit some clonotypes, under half of them owing to an unresolved V gene in the studies checked, with the rest unexplained. For this sample the table gives about 330,000 clones, of which 67% were detected only once. The top ten constitute around 6.6% of the sample. This specimen consisted of PBMCs, obtained after 36 months of ibrutinib treatment. The receptors originated from a human donor with chronic lymphocytic leukemia.

The gene calls are TRBV6-6 and TRBJ2-5; D ambiguous. V was shortened by 0 bases and J by 2 bases, with 10 bases between the two germline ends. CDR1 is MNHNY, CDR2 SVGAGI, per germline (reference sequence). This CDR3 has 15 amino acids. The CDR3 coding sequence is TGTGCCAGCAGTTACTCTCGGCTTACTCAAGAGACCCAGTACTTC. Translating gives CASSYSRLTQETQYF.

This chain links TRBV6-1 with TRBJ2-7; 8 nucleotides match TRBD1. Germline trimming cut 4 bases from V and 1 base from J; bases unmatched to any gene: 3. This CDR3 spans 14 amino acids. CDR1 is MNHNS and CDR2 is SASEGT in the germline V gene. CDR3 nucleotides: TGTGCCAGCAGTGGGACAGGGTGGTCCTACGAGCAGTACTTC. It specifies CASSGTGWSYEQYF.

This chain uses TRBV2 with TRBJ1-1; a weak D match, TRBD1 (5 bases). This CDR3 is built from 14 residues. With 6 bases removed from V and 2 bases from J, the gap between germline ends came to 13 bases. Germline V lookup: CDR1 SNHLY, CDR2 FYNNEI. DNA of the CDR3: TGTGCCAGCAGGGGGGTCCGGGCAAACACTGAAGCTTTCTTT. Its protein product is CASRGVRANTEAFF.

The V gene is TRBV10-3, the J gene TRBJ2-7; the D is unclear. Germline CDR1 reads ENHRY; CDR2 reads SYGVKD. The CDR3 covers 14 residues. V lost 0 bases to trimming and J lost 4 bases, with 10 bases between them. CDR3 protein: CAISESGLEYEQYF. CDR3 DNA sequence: TGTGCCATCAGTGAGTCGGGTCTAGAATACGAGCAGTACTTC.

This chain joins TRBV11-2 and TRBJ2-5; 8 bases agree with TRBD1. The CDR3 runs 13 residues. V lost 5 bases to trimming and J lost 5 bases; unmatched junction nucleotides: 4. Germline V gives CDR1 SGHAT, CDR2 FQNNGV. CDR3 in DNA: TGTGCCAGCAGCCCGGACAGGGTTGAGACCCAGTACTTC. Protein: CASSPDRVETQYF.

With regard to this clone: The identical CDR3 is also encoded by other nucleotide sequences in the sample. The chain uses TRBV29-1 and TRBJ2-7, with D perhaps matching TRBD2 (5 bases). The CDR3 is made up of 11 amino acids. Germline V lookup: CDR1 SQVTM, CDR2 ANQGSEA. V lost 1 base and J 4 bases, leaving 5 bases between the germline ends. The DNA of the CDR3 is TGCAGCGTTGAAGCGGGATACGAGCAGTACTTC. Protein: CSVEAGYEQYF.

This chain connects TRBV7-2 to TRBJ2-2; D perhaps matches TRBD1 (5 bases). The CDR3 sequence is 16 residues long. From germline, CDR1 is SGHTA and CDR2 FQGNSA. V lost 5 bases, J lost 0 bases, and 13 bases lay in between. DNA of the CDR3: TGTGCCAGCAGCCCAACAGGTACCTCGAACACCGGGGAGCTGTTTTTT. It specifies CASSPTGTSNTGELFF.

This clone was detected only once. This chain links TRBV28 with TRBJ1-5; the D gene is possibly TRBD1 (5 bases). V dropped 6 bases and J dropped 1 base, with 16 bases sitting between them. The germline gives CDR1 MDHEN, CDR2 SYDVKM. This CDR3 has 16 residues. The DNA of the CDR3 is TGTGCCAGCAGGTATCCTGCGGGGGTAAGCAATCAGCCCCAGCATTTT. Its translation: CASRYPAGVSNQPQHF.

The chain is built from TRBV7-3 and TRBJ1-4; D might be TRBD1 (5 bases). There are 16 residues in the CDR3. The V end was cut by 6 bases, the J end by 0 bases, with 14 bases between. From germline, CDR1 is SGHTA and CDR2 FQGTGA. The CDR3 protein is CASRTRDGATNEKLFF. CDR3 coding DNA: TGTGCCAGCAGAACCCGGGACGGAGCAACTAATGAAAAACTGTTTTTT.

The chain is built from TRBV19 and TRBJ2-3; 14 bases agree with TRBD2. Trimming took 10 bases from V and 4 from J; bases not matched to a gene: 4. Germline values: CDR1 LNHDA, CDR2 SQIVND (reference sequence). The CDR3 runs 14 residues. In DNA, the CDR3 is TGTGCCACCAGACTAGCGGGAGGGCCAGATACGCAGTATTTT. Translating it yields CATRLAGGPDTQYF.